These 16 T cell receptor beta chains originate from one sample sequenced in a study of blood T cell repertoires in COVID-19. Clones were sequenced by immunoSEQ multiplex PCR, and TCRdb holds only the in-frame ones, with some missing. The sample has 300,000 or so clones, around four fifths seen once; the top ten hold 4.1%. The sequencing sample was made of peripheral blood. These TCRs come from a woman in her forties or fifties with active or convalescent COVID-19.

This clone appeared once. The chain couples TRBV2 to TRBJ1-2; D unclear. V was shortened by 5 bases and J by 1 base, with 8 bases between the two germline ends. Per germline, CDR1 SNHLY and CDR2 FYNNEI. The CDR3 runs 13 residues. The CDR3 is CASSSGINYGYTF. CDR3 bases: TGTGCCAGCAGTTCCGGGATTAACTATGGCTACACCTTC.

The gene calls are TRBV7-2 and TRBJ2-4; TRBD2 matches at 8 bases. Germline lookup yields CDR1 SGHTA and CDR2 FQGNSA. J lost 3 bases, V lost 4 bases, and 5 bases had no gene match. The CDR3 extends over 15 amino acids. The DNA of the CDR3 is TGTGCCAGCAGCTCCCCCACTAGCGGCAAAAACATTCAGTACTTC. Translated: CASSSPTSGKNIQYF. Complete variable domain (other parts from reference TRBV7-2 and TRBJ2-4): GAGVSQSPSNKVTEKGKDVELRCDPISGHTALYWYRQSLGQGLEFLIYFQGNSAPDKSGLPSDRFSAERTGGSVSTLTIQRTQQEDSAVYLCASSSPTSGKNIQYFGAGTRLSVL.

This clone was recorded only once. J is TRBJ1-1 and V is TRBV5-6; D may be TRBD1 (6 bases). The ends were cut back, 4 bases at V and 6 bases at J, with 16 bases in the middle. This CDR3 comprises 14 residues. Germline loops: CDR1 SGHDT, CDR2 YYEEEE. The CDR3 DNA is TGTGCCAGCAGCCCGAAACAGGGTAGGGCTGAAGCTTTCTTT. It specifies CASSPKQGRAEAFF.

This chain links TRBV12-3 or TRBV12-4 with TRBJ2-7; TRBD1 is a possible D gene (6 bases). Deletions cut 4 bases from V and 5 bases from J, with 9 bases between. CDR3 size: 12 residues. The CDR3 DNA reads TGTGCCAGCAGTTCCGGGACACACGAGCAGTACTTC. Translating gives CASSSGTHEQYF.

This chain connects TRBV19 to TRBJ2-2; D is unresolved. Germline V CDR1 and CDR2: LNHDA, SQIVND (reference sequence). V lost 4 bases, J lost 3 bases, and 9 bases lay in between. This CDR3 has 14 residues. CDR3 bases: TGTGCCAGTAGTACACTTACTCACACCGGGGAGCTGTTTTTT. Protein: CASSTLTHTGELFF.

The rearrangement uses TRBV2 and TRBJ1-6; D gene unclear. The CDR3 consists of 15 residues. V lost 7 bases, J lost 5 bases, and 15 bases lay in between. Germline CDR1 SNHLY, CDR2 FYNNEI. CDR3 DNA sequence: TGTGCCAGCATCAGGTTTTCCGGGGATAATTCACCCCTCCACTTT. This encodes CASIRFSGDNSPLHF.

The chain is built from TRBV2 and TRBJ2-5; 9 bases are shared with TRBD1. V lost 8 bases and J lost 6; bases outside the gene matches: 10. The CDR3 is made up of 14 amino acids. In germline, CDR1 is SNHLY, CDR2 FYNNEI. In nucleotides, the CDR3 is TGTGCCAGCGGCCGGGACAGGGAGATTAAGACCCAGTACTTC. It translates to CASGRDREIKTQYF.

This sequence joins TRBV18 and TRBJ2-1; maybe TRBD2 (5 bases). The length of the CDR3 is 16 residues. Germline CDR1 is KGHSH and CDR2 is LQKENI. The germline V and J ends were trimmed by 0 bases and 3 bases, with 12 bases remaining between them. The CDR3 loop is CASSPPGGGLYNEQFF. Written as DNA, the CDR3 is TGTGCCAGCTCACCACCAGGTGGAGGCCTCTACAATGAGCAGTTCTTC.

The CDR3 region is CASSKWTGTGRLAFSSYEQYF. CDR3 nucleotides: TGTGCCAGCAGCAAATGGACCGGGACAGGGAGACTAGCGTTCAGCTCCTACGAGCAGTACTTC. The V gene is TRBV21-1, the J gene TRBJ2-7; the DNA was not used to check the table's D call, TRBD1. TRBV21-1 is classified as a pseudogene. The CDR3 spans 21 residues.

DNA for the CDR3: TGTGCCAGCAGTTTATGGACTAGCGGGAGGGCAGGCAATGAGCAGTTCTTC. Residues: CASSLWTSGRAGNEQFF. The V and J genes are TRBV27 and TRBJ2-1; TRBD2 matches 15 bases. Germline V CDR1 and CDR2: MNHEY, SMNVEV (reference sequence). The CDR3 runs 17 residues. J gave up 6 bases and V 1 base, and 4 bases lay outside the gene matches.

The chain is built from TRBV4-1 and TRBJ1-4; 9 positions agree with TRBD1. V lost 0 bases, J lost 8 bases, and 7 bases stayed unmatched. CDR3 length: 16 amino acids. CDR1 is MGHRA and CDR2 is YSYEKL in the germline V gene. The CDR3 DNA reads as TGCGCCAGCAGCCAAGACGGGGACAGGGTTGGCGAAAAACTGTTTTTT. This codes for CASSQDGDRVGEKLFF.

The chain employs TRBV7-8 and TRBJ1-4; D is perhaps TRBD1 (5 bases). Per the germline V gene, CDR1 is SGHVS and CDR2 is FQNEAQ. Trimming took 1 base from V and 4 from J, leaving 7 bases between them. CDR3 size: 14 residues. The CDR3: CASSLVGVNEKLFF. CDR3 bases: TGTGCCAGCAGCTTAGTAGGGGTTAATGAAAAACTGTTTTTT.

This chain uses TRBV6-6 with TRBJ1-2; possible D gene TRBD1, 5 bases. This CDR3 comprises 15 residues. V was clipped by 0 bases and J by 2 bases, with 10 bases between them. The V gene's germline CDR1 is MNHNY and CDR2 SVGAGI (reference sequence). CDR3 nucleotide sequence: TGTGCCAGCAGTTACTCAAGACAGCAAAACTATGGCTACACCTTC. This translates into CASSYSRQQNYGYTF.

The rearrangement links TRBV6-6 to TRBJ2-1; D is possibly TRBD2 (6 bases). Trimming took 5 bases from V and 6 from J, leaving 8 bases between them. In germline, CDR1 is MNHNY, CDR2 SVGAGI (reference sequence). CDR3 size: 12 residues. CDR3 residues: CASSPGSNEQFF. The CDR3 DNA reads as TGTGCCAGCAGTCCCGGGAGCAATGAGCAGTTCTTC.

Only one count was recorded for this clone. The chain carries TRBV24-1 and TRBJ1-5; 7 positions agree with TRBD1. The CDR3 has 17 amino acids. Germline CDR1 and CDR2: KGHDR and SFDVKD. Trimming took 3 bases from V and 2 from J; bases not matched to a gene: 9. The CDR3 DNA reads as TGTGCCACCAGTGATGGACAGGATAGAACGTGCAATCAGCCCCAGCATTTT. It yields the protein CATSDGQDRTCNQPQHF.

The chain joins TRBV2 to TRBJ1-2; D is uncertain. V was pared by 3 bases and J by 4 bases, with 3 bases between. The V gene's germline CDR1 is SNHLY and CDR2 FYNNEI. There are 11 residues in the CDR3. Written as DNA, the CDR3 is TGTGCCAGCAGTGACAGCTATGGCTACACCTTC. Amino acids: CASSDSYGYTF.